This T cell receptor beta chain was sequenced in a study of identical twins. V was clipped by 7 bases and J by 4 bases, with 22 bases between them. This CDR3 has 16 residues. Germline V gene sequence: CDR1 SGHAT, CDR2 FQNNGV. TCRdb re-derived calls from the 5' RACE reads in MiXCR, one entry per CDR3 protein. In the table there are 450,000 to 650,000 distinct CDR3 sequences, more than 9% of which are singletons. These same records also appear under a second study, on yellow fever vaccine responses in identical twins.

Sequenced: PBMCs. The chain links TRBV11-2 to TRBJ2-5; weak D call: TRBD2 (7 bases). The receptor was isolated from a woman between 18 and 29 years old in good health. The CDR3 DNA is TGTGCCAGCAAAACAGGTTTAAGGGGGAGGGGAGAGACCCAGTACTTC. This translates into CASKTGLRGRGETQYF.